This TCR beta chain was sequenced for a study of cytomegalovirus exposure and HLA in healthy donors. General study findings and limits: The majority of CMV-associated TCR beta chains were reported as apparently HLA-restricted in a later analysis.

60 Vbeta and 13 Jbeta primers were used in PCR. Per the study methods: An analysis that came later counted 73 million or so unique TCR beta chains, 9 million to 12 million shared. Data came from immunoSEQ multiplex PCR; TCRdb stores just in-frame clones and leaves some out. V, J and clone size are taken as reported in that table, and D and trimming were inferred from the DNA itself. This table holds more than 85,000 clones, approximately 70% found once. A word on this clone: What it binds is not known.

There are 17 residues in the CDR3. Trimming at V came to 1 base and at J to 2 bases, leaving 7 bases not matched to a gene. CDR1 and CDR2 from the germline V gene are SEHNR and FQNEAQ (reference sequence). The rearrangement uses TRBV7-9 and TRBJ2-3, with 9 positions matching TRBD2. The receptor comes from a man in his forties in good health and CMV-seronegative. Sequencing was carried out using PBMCs. CDR3 coding DNA: TGTGCCAGCAGCTTAGAGCTCGGGACTAGCATCACAGATACGCAGTATTTT. As protein: CASSLELGTSITDTQYF. The whole variable domain, filled in from reference TRBV7-9 and TRBJ2-3, reads DTGVSQNPRHKITKRGQNVTFRCDPISEHNRLYWYRQTLGQGPEFLTYFQNEAQLEKSRLLSDRFSAERPKGSFSTLEIQRTEQGDSAMYLCASSLELGTSITDTQYFGPGTRLTVL.